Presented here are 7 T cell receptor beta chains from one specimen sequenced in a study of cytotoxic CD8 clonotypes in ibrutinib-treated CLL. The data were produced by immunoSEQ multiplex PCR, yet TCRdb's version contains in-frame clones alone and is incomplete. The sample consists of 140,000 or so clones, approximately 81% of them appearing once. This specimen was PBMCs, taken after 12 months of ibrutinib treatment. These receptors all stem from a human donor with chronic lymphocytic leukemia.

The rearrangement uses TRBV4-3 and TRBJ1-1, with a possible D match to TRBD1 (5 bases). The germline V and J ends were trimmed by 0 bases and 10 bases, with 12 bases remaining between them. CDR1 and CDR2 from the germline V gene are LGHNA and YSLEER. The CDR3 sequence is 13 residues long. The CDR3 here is CASSQDIGVVAFF. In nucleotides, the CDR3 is TGCGCCAGCAGCCAAGATATAGGGGTTGTAGCTTTCTTT.

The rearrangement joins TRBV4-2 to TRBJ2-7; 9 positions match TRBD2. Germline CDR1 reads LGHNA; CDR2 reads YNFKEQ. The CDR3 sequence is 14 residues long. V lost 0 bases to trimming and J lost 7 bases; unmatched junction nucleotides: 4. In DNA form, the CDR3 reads TGTGCCAGCAGCCAAGACGAGCTAGCGGGGGAGCAGTACTTC. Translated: CASSQDELAGEQYF.

CDR3 sequence: CATRGLNTEAFF. Written as DNA, the CDR3 is TGTGCCACCAGGGGCTTGAACACTGAAGCTTTCTTT. The chain couples TRBV15 to TRBJ1-1; the D is unclear. This CDR3 is 12 amino acids long. Germline V gene sequence: CDR1 LNHNV, CDR2 YYDKDF (reference sequence). Trimming took off 6 bases at V and 0 bases at J, with 5 bases between the two ends.

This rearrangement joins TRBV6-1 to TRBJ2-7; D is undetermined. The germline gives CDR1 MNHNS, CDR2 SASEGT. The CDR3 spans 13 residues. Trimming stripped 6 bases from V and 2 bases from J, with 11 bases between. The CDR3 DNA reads TGTGCCAGCAGCATTTACCAAGCCTACGAGCAGTACTTC. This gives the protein CASSIYQAYEQYF.

CDR3 loop: CASSPEQGAYEQYF. The CDR3 DNA follows: TGTGCCAGCAGCCCGGAACAGGGGGCCTACGAGCAGTACTTC. The genes are TRBV7-9 and TRBJ2-7; TRBD1 matches 8 bases. This CDR3 region has 14 residues. Germline V gene sequence: CDR1 SEHNR, CDR2 FQNEAQ (reference sequence). The V gene end was trimmed by 5 bases and the J gene end by 2 bases; junction bases not matched to a gene: 5.

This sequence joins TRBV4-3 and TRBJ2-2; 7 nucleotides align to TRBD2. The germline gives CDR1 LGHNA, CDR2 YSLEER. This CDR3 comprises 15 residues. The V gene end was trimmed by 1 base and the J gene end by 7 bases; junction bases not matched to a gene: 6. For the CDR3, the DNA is TGCGCCAGCAGCCAAGTGGCGGGAGCTGACGGGGAGCTGTTTTTT. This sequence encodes CASSQVAGADGELFF.

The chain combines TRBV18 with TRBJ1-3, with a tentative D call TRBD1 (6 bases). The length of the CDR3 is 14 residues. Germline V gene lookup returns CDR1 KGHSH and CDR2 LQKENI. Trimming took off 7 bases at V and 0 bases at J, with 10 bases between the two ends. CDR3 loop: CASFATGSGNTIYF. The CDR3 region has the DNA TGTGCCAGCTTCGCGACAGGCTCTGGAAACACCATATATTTT.